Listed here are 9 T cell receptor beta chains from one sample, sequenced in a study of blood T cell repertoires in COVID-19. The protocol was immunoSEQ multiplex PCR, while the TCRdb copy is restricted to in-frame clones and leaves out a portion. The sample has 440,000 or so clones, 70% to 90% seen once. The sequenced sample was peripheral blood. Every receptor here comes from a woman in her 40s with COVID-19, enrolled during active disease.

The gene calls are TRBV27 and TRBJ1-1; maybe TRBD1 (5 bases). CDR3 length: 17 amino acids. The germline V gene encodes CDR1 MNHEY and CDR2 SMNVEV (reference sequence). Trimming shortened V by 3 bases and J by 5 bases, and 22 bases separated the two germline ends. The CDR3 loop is CASSLRGTGPRGTEAFF. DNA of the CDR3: TGTGCCAGCAGTTTGAGGGGAACAGGCCCCCGGGGGACTGAAGCTTTCTTT.

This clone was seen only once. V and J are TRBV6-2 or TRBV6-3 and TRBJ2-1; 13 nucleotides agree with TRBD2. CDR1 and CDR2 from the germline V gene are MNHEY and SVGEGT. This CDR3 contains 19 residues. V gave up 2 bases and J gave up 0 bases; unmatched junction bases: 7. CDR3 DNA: TGTGCCAGCAGTTACCCGGGACTAGCGGGACTAAGCTCCTACAATGAGCAGTTCTTC. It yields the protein CASSYPGLAGLSSYNEQFF.

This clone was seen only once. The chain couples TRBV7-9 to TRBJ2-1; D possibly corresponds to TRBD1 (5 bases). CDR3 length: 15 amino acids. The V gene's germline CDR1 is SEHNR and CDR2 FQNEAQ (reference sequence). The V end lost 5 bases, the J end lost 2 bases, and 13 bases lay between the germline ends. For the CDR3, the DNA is TGTGCCAGCAGCAAGATCAGGGTGGCCTACAATGAGCAGTTCTTC. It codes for CASSKIRVAYNEQFF.

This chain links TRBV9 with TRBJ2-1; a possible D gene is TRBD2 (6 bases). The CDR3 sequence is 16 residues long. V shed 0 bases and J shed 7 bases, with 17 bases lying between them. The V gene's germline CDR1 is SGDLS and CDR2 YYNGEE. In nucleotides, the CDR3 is TGTGCCAGCAGCGTAGGTCTCTATACGGGAGTAAATGAGCAGTTCTTC. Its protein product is CASSVGLYTGVNEQFF. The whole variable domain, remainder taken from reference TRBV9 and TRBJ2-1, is DSGVTQTPKHLITATGQRVTLRCSPRSGDLSVYWYQQSLDQGLQFLIQYYNGEERAKGNILERFSAQQFPDLHSELNLSSLELGDSALYFCASSVGLYTGVNEQFFGPGTRLTVL.

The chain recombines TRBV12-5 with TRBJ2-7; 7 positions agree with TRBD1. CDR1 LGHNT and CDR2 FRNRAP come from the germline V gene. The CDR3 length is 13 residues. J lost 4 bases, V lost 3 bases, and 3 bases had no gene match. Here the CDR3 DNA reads TGTGCTAGTGGTTTCGGGACAGCGTACGAGCAGTACTTC. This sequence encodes CASGFGTAYEQYF.

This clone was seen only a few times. The chain's CDR3 is CASSYSELAPQYF. The CDR3 region has the DNA TGTGCCAGCAGTTACTCTGAGCTCGCGCCCCAGTACTTC. This rearrangement joins TRBV6-2 or TRBV6-3 to TRBJ2-5, with D uncertain. V was shortened by 0 bases and J by 9 bases, with 11 bases between the two germline ends. Germline-derived CDR1 and CDR2 are MNHEY and SVGEGT. This CDR3 is 13 amino acids long.

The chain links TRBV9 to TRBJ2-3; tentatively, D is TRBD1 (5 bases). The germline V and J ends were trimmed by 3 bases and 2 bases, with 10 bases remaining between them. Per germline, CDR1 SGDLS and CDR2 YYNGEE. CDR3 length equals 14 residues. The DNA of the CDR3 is TGTGCCAGCAGCGCCAGGACAAACACAGATACGCAGTATTTT. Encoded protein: CASSARTNTDTQYF.

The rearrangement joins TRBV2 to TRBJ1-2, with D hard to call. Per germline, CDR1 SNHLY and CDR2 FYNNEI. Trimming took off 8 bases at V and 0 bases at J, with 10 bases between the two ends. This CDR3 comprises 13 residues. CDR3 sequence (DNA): TGTGCCAGCGGCGATGGAGCTAACTATGGCTACACCTTC. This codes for CASGDGANYGYTF.

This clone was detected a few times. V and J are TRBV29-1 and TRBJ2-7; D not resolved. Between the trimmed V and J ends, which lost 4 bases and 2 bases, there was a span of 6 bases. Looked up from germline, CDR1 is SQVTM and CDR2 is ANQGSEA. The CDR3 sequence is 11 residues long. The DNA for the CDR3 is TGCAGCGTTGCCACAGCCTACGAGCAGTACTTC. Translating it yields CSVATAYEQYF.